This T cell receptor (beta chain) emerged from a study of beta chain features in type 1 diabetes. A remark on this clone: Its antigen is unidentified.

This CDR3 contains 11 residues. In germline, CDR1 is GTSNPN, CDR2 SVGIG (reference sequence). As every portion of the isolated RNA was reverse transcribed, the sequencing read expressed TCRB transcripts. Only in-frame clones appear in the TCRdb table, and some are missing; sequencing was by immunoSEQ multiplex PCR. This sample carries some 640,000 clones, around an eighth of them seen once, and the ten largest clones take around 0.04%. Cell sorting via CD45RO/CCR7/CD25/CD127/CD95/CD27 was performed to obtain CD4+ naive, central memory, regulatory and stem cell-like memory cells. Findings and limits, study-wide: People with Type 1 diabetes carried modestly yet significantly shorter TCRB CDR3s in all four CD4+ subsets.

The rearrangement links TRBV30 to TRBJ2-6, with D uncertain. This clonotype originated in a man aged 18 to 30 with type 1 diabetes. The sequenced sample consisted of naive CD4+ T cells from blood. This CDR3 is CALSGANVLTF. Written as DNA, the CDR3 is TGTGCGCTGTCTGGGGCCAACGTCCTGACTTTC.